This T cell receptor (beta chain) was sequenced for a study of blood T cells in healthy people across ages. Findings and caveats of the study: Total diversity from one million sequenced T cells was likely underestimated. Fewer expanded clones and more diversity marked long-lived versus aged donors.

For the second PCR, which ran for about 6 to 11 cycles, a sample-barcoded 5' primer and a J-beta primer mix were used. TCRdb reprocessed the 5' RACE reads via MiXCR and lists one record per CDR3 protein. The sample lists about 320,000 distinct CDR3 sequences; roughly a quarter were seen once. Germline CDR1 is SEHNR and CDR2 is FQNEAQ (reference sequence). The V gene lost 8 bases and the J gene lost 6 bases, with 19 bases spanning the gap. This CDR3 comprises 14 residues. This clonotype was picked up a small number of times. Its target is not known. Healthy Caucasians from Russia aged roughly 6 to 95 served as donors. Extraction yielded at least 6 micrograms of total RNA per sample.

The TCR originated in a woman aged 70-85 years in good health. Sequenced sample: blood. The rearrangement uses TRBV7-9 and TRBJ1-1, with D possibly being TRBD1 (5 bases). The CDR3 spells CASASTGRDAEAFF. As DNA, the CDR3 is TGTGCCAGCGCGAGCACGGGGAGGGACGCTGAAGCTTTCTTT.